The rows below give T cell receptor beta chains drawn from one sample of a study of T cell changes during pregnancy in multiple sclerosis. Only in-frame clones appear in the TCRdb table, and some are missing; sequencing was by immunoSEQ multiplex PCR. The table has some 52,000 clones, roughly 92% seen once. The sequences come from CD4+ T cells from peripheral blood mononuclear cells, collected in the third trimester of pregnancy. All receptors come from a female donor with multiple sclerosis, enrolled in a pregnancy study. Both conserved end residues are part of each CDR3. The D gene is left open where the match is weak. Size is omitted from some rows. Given values are once, few, many or a class for expanded clones.

d_call	j_call	clone_size	v_call	cdr3_aa	cdr3_nt
TRBD1	TRBJ1-2	NA	TRBV5-1	CASSLQGSDYGYTF	TGCGCCAGCAGCTTACAGGGGTCGGACTATGGCTACACCTTC
NA	TRBJ1-2	few	TRBV7-2	CASSLDRVREGGYTF	TGTGCCAGCAGCTTAGACAGGGTCAGGGAAGGGGGCTACACCTTC
NA	TRBJ2-7	once	TRBV5-6	CASKGDYEQYF	TGTGCCAGCAAGGGGGACTACGAGCAGTACTTC
NA	TRBJ2-1	NA	TRBV6-1	CASSGRSGYSYNEQFF	TGTGCCAGCAGTGGACGAAGCGGTTACTCCTACAATGAGCAGTTCTTC
NA	TRBJ1-1	NA	TRBV21-1	CASSILRMNTEAFF	TGTGCCAGCAGCATACTCAGGATGAACACTGAAGCTTTCTTT
TRBD1	TRBJ2-7	once	TRBV6-5	CASSYAPRGNYEQYF	TGTGCCAGCAGTTACGCGCCCAGGGGGAACTACGAGCAGTACTTC
TRBD1	TRBJ1-2	NA	TRBV7-2	CASSIRGGDRGTGYTF	TGTGCCAGCAGCATCCGCGGAGGGGACAGGGGGACAGGCTACACCTTC
TRBD1	TRBJ1-5	NA	TRBV5-8	CASSFYRDRGGNQPQHF	TGTGCCAGCAGCTTTTACCGGGACAGGGGAGGCAATCAGCCCCAGCATTTT
TRBD2	TRBJ2-5	NA	TRBV2	CASSSRLAEKETQYF	TGTGCCAGCAGTTCCCGACTAGCGGAGAAAGAGACCCAGTACTTC
NA	TRBJ1-2	NA	TRBV7-2	CASSPQNRADYGYTF	TGTGCCAGCAGCCCACAGAACAGGGCGGACTATGGCTACACCTTC
NA	TRBJ1-2	NA	TRBV5-6	CASSRSGYGYTF	TGTGCCAGCAGCCGGAGTGGCTATGGCTACACCTTC
TRBD2	TRBJ2-5	NA	TRBV2	CASSLGLAGGQETQYF	TGTGCCAGCAGCTTAGGACTAGCGGGGGGGCAAGAGACCCAGTACTTC
TRBD1	TRBJ1-3	NA	TRBV18	CASSRQGAGGNTIYF	TGTGCCAGCTCCCGACAGGGGGCAGGTGGAAACACCATATATTTT
NA	TRBJ2-1	NA	TRBV19	CASSIGISGGRGLLTNEQFF	TGTGCCAGTAGTATAGGGATCTCGGGCGGGCGGGGGCTACTCACCAATGAGCAGTTCTTC
TRBD1	TRBJ2-1	NA	TRBV18	CASSPPRQGAVNEQFF	TGTGCCAGCTCACCACCCAGACAGGGGGCAGTCAATGAGCAGTTCTTC
NA	TRBJ1-1	NA	TRBV4-3	CASSQRGDRHNTEAFF	TGCGCCAGCAGCCAAAGGGGAGACAGGCATAACACTGAAGCTTTCTTT
NA	TRBJ2-3	NA	TRBV7-3	CASSLLPTTDTQYF	TGTGCCAGCAGCCTTCTCCCTACCACAGATACGCAGTATTTT
NA	TRBJ1-2	NA	TRBV6-6	CASSPPGNSEGYTF	TGTGCCAGCAGTCCCCCGGGAAACTCCGAGGGCTACACCTTC
NA	TRBJ2-7	NA	TRBV5-6	CASSLVRGGYEQYF	TGTGCCAGCAGCTTGGTCAGGGGCGGCTACGAGCAGTACTTC
NA	TRBJ2-3	NA	TRBV2	CASSLGGVPDTQYF	TGTGCCAGCAGTCTAGGGGGGGTACCAGATACGCAGTATTTT
NA	TRBJ2-3	NA	TRBV30	CAWSAGRGLTDTQYF	TGTGCCTGGAGTGCCGGGCGGGGGCTCACAGATACGCAGTATTTT
TRBD1	TRBJ1-2	NA	TRBV7-9	CASSIRDRARGYTF	TGTGCCAGCAGCATCCGGGACAGGGCTCGAGGCTACACCTTC
NA	TRBJ2-7	NA	TRBV27	CASSFLGGPSYEQYF	TGTGCCAGCAGTTTCTTAGGGGGTCCCTCCTACGAGCAGTACTTC
NA	TRBJ2-1	NA	TRBV5-1	CASSQEGSGYNEQFF	TGCGCCAGCAGCCAGGAGGGGAGCGGATACAATGAGCAGTTCTTC
NA	TRBJ1-2	NA	TRBV29-1	CSGGQNYGYTF	TGCAGCGGCGGCCAGAACTATGGCTACACCTTC
NA	TRBJ2-3	NA	TRBV18	CASSPGTQHTDTQYF	TGTGCCAGCTCACCCGGGACACAACACACAGATACGCAGTATTTT
TRBD2	TRBJ2-2	once	TRBV10-3	CAIKRGTNTGELFF	TGTGCCATCAAGCGGGGGACCAACACCGGGGAGCTGTTTTTT
NA	TRBJ2-7	NA	TRBV5-6	CASSSGGDRSSYEQYF	TGTGCCAGCAGCTCCGGTGGCGACAGGAGCTCCTACGAGCAGTACTTC
NA	TRBJ1-4	NA	TRBV19	CASSGPGGQEKLFF	TGTGCCAGTAGCGGCCCGGGGGGCCAGGAAAAACTGTTTTTT
NA	TRBJ2-2	NA	TRBV5-6	CASSRWGSNGELFF	TGTGCCAGCAGTCGTTGGGGCTCAAACGGGGAGCTGTTTTTT
NA	TRBJ2-3	NA	TRBV27	CASSLRGGEPWDTQYF	TGTGCCAGCAGTTTAAGAGGGGGAGAACCTTGGGATACGCAGTATTTT
NA	TRBJ1-2	NA	TRBV6-1	CASSETSPGYGYTF	TGTGCCAGCAGTGAAACGAGCCCGGGCTATGGCTACACCTTC
NA	TRBJ2-7	NA	TRBV5-1	CASTPRGGIAYEQYF	TGCGCCAGCACGCCGAGGGGGGGTATCGCCTACGAGCAGTACTTC
NA	TRBJ2-5	NA	TRBV18	CASSRAGEETQYF	TGTGCCAGCTCACGAGCAGGGGAAGAGACCCAGTACTTC
TRBD1	TRBJ1-3	NA	TRBV10-1	CANPASWDRGTGNTIYF	TGCGCCAACCCGGCATCTTGGGACAGGGGAACTGGAAACACCATATATTTT
NA	TRBJ2-1	NA	TRBV7-8	CASSLAVLPGLRSNEQFF	TGTGCCAGCAGCTTAGCGGTTCTGCCAGGACTAAGGTCGAATGAGCAGTTCTTC
NA	TRBJ1-1	once	TRBV7-3	CASSLNQANTEAFF	TGTGCCAGCAGCTTAAATCAGGCGAACACTGAAGCTTTCTTT
NA	TRBJ2-1	NA	TRBV11-2	CASSLGSLGRSGEQFF	TGTGCCAGCAGCTTGGGGAGTTTAGGCAGGTCTGGTGAGCAGTTCTTC
NA	TRBJ2-1	once	TRBV5-4	CASSLLRGGGDEQFF	TGTGCCAGCAGCTTATTGCGAGGGGGCGGGGATGAGCAGTTCTTC